The 22 T cell receptor beta chains below come from one sample, sequenced in a study of radiation and T cells in renal cell carcinoma. Some clones are missing from TCRdb's copy, which holds only in-frame ones; the method was immunoSEQ multiplex PCR. The table has over 60,000 clones, around 86% seen once. Stated time point: blood 2 weeks post-SBRT. Treatment described: 15 Gy SBRT to primary tumor, nephrectomy 4 weeks later. Sequencing was performed on blood, taken from a patient whose treatment included radiotherapy and nephrectomy. These receptors all come from a woman aged 45-59 years with renal cell carcinoma.

The genes are TRBV5-1 and TRBJ1-4; D unresolved. CDR3 length equals 15 residues. Trimming took 0 bases from V and 1 from J, leaving 7 bases between them. Germline-derived CDR1 and CDR2 are SGHRS and YFSETQ. The CDR3 spells CASSLGQLTNEKLFF. The CDR3 nucleotides are TGCGCCAGCAGCTTGGGGCAGCTAACTAATGAAAAACTGTTTTTT.

The chain uses TRBV6-5 and TRBJ1-4; D call uncertain. V was cut by 1 base and J by 6 bases, with 9 bases left in between. The V gene's germline CDR1 is MNHEY and CDR2 SVGAGI. This CDR3 is built from 14 residues. The CDR3 reads CASSYFGPHEKLFF. The CDR3 region has the DNA TGTGCCAGCAGTTACTTTGGGCCCCATGAAAAACTGTTTTTT.

The chain employs TRBV10-3 and TRBJ2-5, with 9 nucleotides matching TRBD2. Germline V gene lookup returns CDR1 ENHRY and CDR2 SYGVKD. Trimming at V came to 3 bases and at J to 1 base, leaving 9 bases not matched to a gene. This CDR3 spans 17 amino acids. CDR3 residues: CAISESLAGTSQETQYF. The CDR3 DNA reads TGTGCCATCAGTGAAAGCCTAGCGGGGACCTCCCAAGAGACCCAGTACTTC.

The chain is built from TRBV2 and TRBJ2-3; 7 bases fit TRBD2. The junction had 10 bases not matched to a gene; V was cut back by 10 bases and J by 6 bases. Germline values: CDR1 SNHLY, CDR2 FYNNEI. CDR3 length equals 13 residues. DNA for the CDR3: TGTGCCACCTTAAAGCGGGAATCGGATACGCAGTATTTT. As protein: CATLKRESDTQYF.

The table lists this clone with a count of one. This rearrangement joins TRBV7-2 to TRBJ2-7; D ambiguous. The V end was cut by 5 bases, the J end by 6 bases, with 17 bases between. CDR1 is SGHTA and CDR2 is FQGNSA in the germline V gene. This CDR3 is 14 amino acids long. CDR3 bases: TGTGCCAGCAGCCCGTCGATGGCGGCTGGCGAGCAGTACTTC. This sequence encodes CASSPSMAAGEQYF.

The genes are TRBV7-6 and TRBJ2-7; 7 bases agree with TRBD2. In germline, CDR1 is SGHVS, CDR2 FNYEAQ. This CDR3 has 15 residues. J was trimmed by 4 bases and V by 5 bases; bases with no gene match: 11. This CDR3 reads CASSANWEGRYEQYF. The CDR3 DNA is TGTGCCAGCAGCGCCAATTGGGAGGGCAGATACGAGCAGTACTTC.

The V gene is TRBV28, the J gene TRBJ2-7, with D possibly matching TRBD2 (5 bases). The germline gives CDR1 MDHEN, CDR2 SYDVKM. The length of the CDR3 is 14 residues. V was cut by 3 bases and J by 4 bases, with 13 bases left in between. CDR3 DNA sequence: TGTGCCAGCAGTTTGACGGGGTTGGTGTACGAGCAGTACTTC. Residues: CASSLTGLVYEQYF. Based on the CDR3 plus reference TRBV28 and TRBJ2-7, the full variable domain is DVKVTQSSRYLVKRTGEKVFLECVQDMDHENMFWYRQDPGLGLRLIYFSYDVKMKEKGDIPEGYSVSREKKERFSLILESASTNQTSMYLCASSLTGLVYEQYFGPGTRLTVT.

This clone has only one observation. The chain joins TRBV27 to TRBJ2-1, with TRBD1 matching 9 bases. CDR1 MNHEY and CDR2 SMNVEV come from the germline V gene (reference sequence). This CDR3 is 15 amino acids long. Trimming took 4 bases from V and 4 from J; bases not matched to a gene: 5. In nucleotides, the CDR3 is TGTGCCAGCAGTTACAGGGGGCAAACGTACAATGAGCAGTTCTTC. This encodes CASSYRGQTYNEQFF.

Comments on this clone: Different DNA sequences within this sample yield the same CDR3. CDR3: CSVRTSGGETQYF. The CDR3 DNA reads TGCAGCGTTCGGACTAGCGGGGGGGAGACCCAGTACTTC. The chain combines TRBV29-1 with TRBJ2-5, with 14 bases identical to TRBD2. Per the germline V gene, CDR1 is SQVTM and CDR2 is ANQGSEA. V gave up 5 bases and J gave up 5 bases; unmatched junction bases: 1. CDR3 length: 13 residues.

This clone was counted between two and nine times. The chain joins TRBV4-3 to TRBJ1-6; D is unclear. V was cut by 2 bases and J by 16 bases, with 18 bases left in between. CDR1 LGHNA and CDR2 YSLEER come from the germline V gene. The CDR3 consists of 14 residues. The chain's CDR3 is CASSQNHRATALHF. CDR3 nucleotides: TGCGCCAGCAGCCAAAATCATAGGGCTACGGCACTCCACTTT.

CDR3 amino acids: CASSLVGRGNTIYF. DNA of the CDR3: TGCGCCAGCAGCTTGGTGGGGAGGGGAAACACCATATATTTT. The V call is TRBV5-1, the J call TRBJ1-3; no clear D gene. The CDR3 extends over 14 amino acids. Germline CDR1 SGHRS, CDR2 YFSETQ. Trimming took 0 bases from V and 4 from J, leaving 8 bases between them.

This chain connects TRBV10-1 to TRBJ2-5, with D possibly matching TRBD1 (6 bases). V was trimmed by 10 bases and J by 5 bases, leaving 17 bases between them. This CDR3 spans 13 amino acids. From germline, CDR1 is WNHNN and CDR2 SYGVQD (reference sequence). The CDR3: CATREQGKETQYF. CDR3 coding DNA: TGCGCCACCAGAGAACAGGGAAAGGAGACCCAGTACTTC.

The CDR3 region is CASSSNRVGEKLFF. The DNA for the CDR3 is TGTGCCAGCAGCTCGAACAGGGTCGGGGAAAAACTGTTTTTT. The chain links TRBV5-6 to TRBJ1-4; tentatively, D is TRBD1 (6 bases). Germline V CDR1 and CDR2: SGHDT, YYEEEE. V lost 3 bases to trimming and J lost 8 bases, with 14 bases between them. This CDR3 spans 14 amino acids.

This clone was seen only once. The gene calls are TRBV7-9 and TRBJ1-4; 7 nucleotides match TRBD1. Germline CDR1 SEHNR, CDR2 FQNEAQ (reference sequence). V gave up 4 bases and J gave up 8 bases; unmatched junction bases: 4. CDR3 size: 13 residues. The CDR3 bases are TGTGCCAGCAGCTCGGCACAGGGGGAAAAACTGTTTTTT. This codes for CASSSAQGEKLFF.

CDR3 in amino acids: CASSLGGTGAVETQYF. The CDR3 region has the DNA TGTGCCAGCAGCTTGGGTGGGACAGGGGCCGTCGAGACCCAGTACTTC. The V gene is TRBV5-5, the J gene TRBJ2-5, with 10 bases identical to TRBD1. The V segment lost 0 bases and the J segment 5 bases; nucleotides outside the gene matches: 7. This CDR3 has 16 residues. Germline CDR1 is SGHKS and CDR2 is YYEKEE (reference sequence).

The rearrangement joins TRBV2 to TRBJ2-1; 7 bases map to TRBD1. The CDR3 has 15 residues. V lost 5 bases and J lost 0; bases outside the gene matches: 4. From germline, CDR1 is SNHLY and CDR2 FYNNEI. The CDR3, as DNA: TGTGCCAGCAGTAAGGACAGGAGCTCCTACAATGAGCAGTTCTTC. It codes for CASSKDRSSYNEQFF.

J is TRBJ2-5 and V is TRBV11-3; D ambiguous. CDR1 is SGHNT and CDR2 is YENEEA in the germline V gene. The CDR3 covers 13 residues. Trimming left V 1 base short and J 5 bases short, with 8 bases between. The CDR3 is CASSLGVMETQYF. In DNA, the CDR3 is TGTGCCAGCAGCTTAGGGGTTATGGAGACCCAGTACTTC.

The V gene is TRBV18, the J gene TRBJ2-2, with D uncertain. V gave up 4 bases and J gave up 5 bases, with 5 bases separating them. Germline V gene sequence: CDR1 KGHSH, CDR2 LQKENI. The CDR3 runs to 12 residues. This chain's CDR3 is CASSQETGELFF. CDR3 sequence (DNA): TGTGCCAGCTCACAAGAGACCGGGGAGCTGTTTTTT.

The chain recombines TRBV9 with TRBJ1-1; D remains ambiguous. This CDR3 contains 15 residues. Germline V gene data show CDR1 as SGDLS and CDR2 as YYNGEE. Trimming cost V 4 bases and J 4 bases, with 17 bases left between them. Here the CDR3 reads CASSPHGDGRTEAFF. The CDR3 DNA reads TGTGCCAGCAGCCCCCACGGGGATGGGCGCACTGAAGCTTTCTTT.

The chain couples TRBV27 to TRBJ1-2; 12 bases fit TRBD1. This CDR3 comprises 14 residues. CDR1 and CDR2 from the germline V gene are MNHEY and SMNVEV (reference sequence). V trimming: 3 bases; J trimming: 8 bases; junction bases outside the gene matches: 4. CDR3 in DNA: TGTGCCAGCAGTTTCAGGGACAGGGGGCCCGGCTACACCTTC. The encoded protein is CASSFRDRGPGYTF.

This clone was found a few times. The chain links TRBV4-2 to TRBJ1-1; TRBD1 matches at 7 bases. The J segment lost 1 base and the V segment lost 4 bases, leaving 0 bases of the junction unmatched. This CDR3 has 13 residues. Per the germline V gene, CDR1 is LGHNA and CDR2 is YNFKEQ. CDR3 sequence (DNA): TGTGCCAGCAGCCCAGGGGGGAACACTGAAGCTTTCTTT. This translates into CASSPGGNTEAFF.

The gene calls are TRBV7-2 and TRBJ2-3; D uncertain. The V end was cut by 4 bases, the J end by 3 bases, with 2 bases between. The CDR3 is made up of 11 amino acids. CDR1 and CDR2 (germline): SGHTA, FQGNSA. The CDR3 protein is CASSSTDTQYF. In nucleotides, the CDR3 is TGTGCCAGCAGCTCGACAGATACGCAGTATTTT.